What follows is one T cell receptor (beta chain) and its context. This clone was counted only a few times. Its binding antigen is unknown. No much larger clone exists at a distance of one base, and base qualities are not known. From V the trimming removes 6 bases and from J it removes 9 bases, while the gene matches leave 9 bases of the junction unaccounted for. From the cysteine through the phenylalanine, the CDR3 covers 14 amino acids. The sequence is cut down to CDR3 DNA, 42 bases in frame from base 1. As encoded in the germline V gene, CDR1 is MNHEY while CDR2 is SVGAGI. This record belongs to a study of CD8+ T cells in alopecia areata (dated by TCRdb to the late 2010s). Broadly, across the study: In both human patients and the C3H/HeJ mouse model, the study applied high-throughput TCRbeta sequencing to look at T cell clonal expansion in alopecia areata. Amplification of TCRbeta CDR3 regions was done by immunoSEQ multiplex PCR using 35 Vbeta forward primers and 13 Jbeta reverse primers. RNA was obtained with the PAXgene miRNA kit for fixed scalp, the miRNeasy kit for PBMCs, and the RNeasy kit for mouse skin. Human TCRbeta sequencing covered scalp tissue and sorted CD4+ and CD8+ peripheral blood T cells from patchy and totalis/universalis alopecia areata patients and healthy controls. Scalp clonality was compared across normal scalp (n=4), patchy alopecia areata scalp (n=8), and alopecia totalis/universalis scalp (n=8).

General findings and caveats noted by the study authors: Scalp TCR repertoire analysis is complicated because resident alphabeta T cells in normal human skin are also sequenced, whereas mouse skin is dominated by gammadelta T cells. TCR sequences shared between patients were less clear than in mice, possibly partly because of HLA diversity in the patient population. Compared with normal scalp, lesional scalp had higher clonality and more expanded CD8+ clones, particularly in alopecia totalis/universalis, a pattern that suggests antigenic drive.

PBMCs were isolated by density centrifugation and stained for CD3, CD4 and CD8, after which CD4+ and CD8+ T cells were sorted on a FACSAria. Scalp biopsies and blood samples were obtained from unaffected controls. Libraries came from the immunoSEQ multiplex PCR assay. To provide template for TCR sequencing, every sample had RNA extracted and reverse transcribed into cDNA. SuperScript III was used for first-strand cDNA synthesis, primed with a 2:1 mix of oligo-dT and random hexamers. A synthetic immune receptor repertoire was used to assess amplification bias, and residual bias was removed computationally. As for the original processing: After raw reads were preprocessed to remove errors, the CDR3 was defined following IMGT conventions as running from the conserved cysteine to phenylalanine. Clonality was calculated as 1 minus Shannon entropy normalized by log2 of the number of productive unique TCRs. Whether each scalp clone was CD4 or CD8 was inferred by checking scalp TCRbeta sequences against the CD4 and CD8 repertoires from sorted blood. TCRdb holds this immuneACCESS table with in-frame rearrangements only. Some clones are missing; in checked studies, unresolved V genes explain under half, and the rest has no known cause. The V and J calls and clone size were taken over from that table, and D and trimming were inferred from the DNA. Within this sample are roughly 150,000 clones, with about 60% of them counted one time only. In total, the top ten clones hold 4.8% of the sample.

The source of this sequence is a human donor in good health. The sequenced sample consisted of CD4+ T cells sorted from blood. The sequence joins TRBV6-5 to TRBJ2-1; 9 bases in between match TRBD2. This receptor carries the CDR3 CASSPGTSYSEQFF. The nucleotide sequence reads as follows: TGTGCCAGCAGCCCCGGGACTAGCTATAGTGAGCAGTTCTTC.